This T cell receptor (beta chain) was observed in a study of blood T cells in healthy people across ages (dated by TCRdb to between 2015 and 2017). With regard to the full study: In model experiments, template switching captured roughly one uniquely barcoded TCR beta cDNA molecule for every two T cells. Donors of different ages were randomly distributed across sequencing lanes to avoid experimental bias. For two donors (one aged 18 to 29 and one aged 80 or older), the study analyzed two additional independent replicas of 1 million unique cDNA reads from the same blood draw. Using deep sequencing normalized with unique cDNA molecular identifiers, the study measured how TCR beta repertoire diversity changes with age. The donors were divided into four age groups: young (average 16 years), middle-aged (approximately 39), aged (about 62) and long-lived (82).

The 39 donors, aged roughly 6 to 95 years, were systemically healthy Caucasian individuals from Russia. Each donor gave around 9.5 milliliters of peripheral blood, collected into EDTA-treated Vacutainer tubes. Ficoll-Paque density-gradient centrifugation was used to isolate PBMCs, with at least 7 million per sample. Total RNA, at least 6 micrograms per sample, was extracted from PBMCs with Trizol reagent. For every donor, flow cytometry on a PBMC aliquot measured the percentage of naive CD45RAhigh/CD27high T cells. Overall study results and their limits: As age increased, observed TCR beta diversity per million T cells dropped in a roughly linear way, and a significant reduction was already evident by age 40. Conclusive comparison of naive and antigen-experienced compartments was prevented by the profiling of bulk unsorted PBMCs. Estimates of total diversity from one million sequenced T cells were regarded as lower bounds and underestimates. Compared with the aged group, the long-lived group had more naive CD4+ T cells, fewer expanded clones and increased TCR diversity, suggesting age selection. The percentage of naive T cells measured by flow cytometry correlated strongly with observed TCR beta diversity. The CMV infection status of donors was not known, potentially confounding age-related changes in expanded clonotypes.

The sample holds one count of this clonotype. The target of this receptor is not known. Base quality data are lacking; no much larger clone is found one base away. Receptor libraries were prepared by 5' RACE. The data were produced on an Illumina HiSeq 2500. A second PCR of about 6 to 11 cycles was performed with a sample-barcoded 5' primer and a J-beta primer mix. A template-switch 5' adaptor carrying 12 random nucleotides introduced a unique molecular identifier onto each TCR beta cDNA molecule. Each sample yielded at least 2.5 million CDR3-containing paired-end reads. All of the RNA was converted into first-strand cDNA using the Mint cDNA synthesis kit, with a TRBC-specific oligonucleotide serving as the primer. After uracil-DNA glycosylase treatment, a first 18-cycle PCR used universal primers M1SS and BC2_uni_R on all cDNA. Turning to the authors' computational methods: Normalization of each sample was performed by random selection of 1 million high-quality reads, each carrying a distinct molecular identifier. Instead of being binned into consensus sequences, reads that shared molecular identifiers were thrown out. CDR3 identification, clonotype clustering and error correction used MiTCR with a Q25 quality threshold and the strictest error-elimination algorithm. A nonparametric unseen species model with Euler transformation was used to estimate a lower bound on total TCR beta diversity. TCRdb reanalyzed the raw reads on its own, using fastp at Q25 for trimming and MiXCR for clone calling, and kept in-frame beta chains. Rows with one shared CDR3 protein collapse into an entry with the most common genes and DNA. The V and J calls were not made by the authors but by TCRdb's processing. The sample table records about 760,000 distinct CDR3 sequences; about 61% of these occur just once. Jointly, the top ten make up roughly 24% of the sample.

Spanning cysteine to phenylalanine, the CDR3 consists of 16 amino acids. Just CDR3 DNA is preserved here, 48 bases in frame from base 1. V loses 3 bases at its end and J loses 1 base; junction bases beyond the gene matches: 7. CDR1 MNHEY and CDR2 SMNVEV were looked up in the germline V gene (reference sequence). The sequence joins TRBV27 to TRBJ2-3; TRBD2 fits 7 bases in the junction. The clonotype originates from a man aged 40-49 years in good health. The material sequenced was blood. The CDR3 protein sequence reads: CASSFIGLDGTDTQYF. The bases are TGTGCCAGCAGTTTTATCGGACTAGACGGCACAGATACGCAGTATTTT.